One TCR beta chain is described in this entry. Antigen: not known. This sample is part of a study of T cell repertoires in cytomegalovirus infection. Study background: Epitope selection comprised recently identified HLA-C-restricted CMV epitopes and well-studied HLA-B-restricted CMV epitopes. Both a matching HLA type and CMV infection were indicated by public TCR beta signatures. Findings and caveats of the study: HLA-C-restricted CMV clonotypes gave the most frequent clonotype in two of eight donors.

TCRdb re-analysed the reads in MiXCR, keeping a single row per CDR3 protein. Counted here are 370,000 or so distinct CDR3 sequences, 34% occurring once; the ten biggest clones make up roughly 14%. Germline CDR1 and CDR2: LNHDA and SQIVND (reference sequence). This CDR3 is 17 amino acids long. After removal of 6 bases from V and 2 bases from J, the junction contained 12 bases not matched to a gene. Source: cultured PBMCs, taken from culture after CMV antigen stimulation. The chain carries TRBV19 and TRBJ1-1; TRBD1 aligns across 10 bases. This TCR came from a human donor in good health (CMV status not recorded). Some clones in this sample may be carry-over from other donors' samples. Here the CDR3 DNA reads TGTGCCAGTAGCCAGGTCCCGGGACAGGGGATCAACACTGAAGCTTTCTTT. Protein product: CASSQVPGQGINTEAFF.